This TCR beta chain originates from a study of PD-L1 blockade in urothelial cancer (dated by TCRdb to 2017 to 2019). Background on the whole study: Every patient began therapy in the mid-2010s and was given atezolizumab 1,200 mg intravenously every 3 weeks. About 85% of the roughly 30 patients were males with bladder-origin urothelial cancer, and 18 of 29 reported a prior smoking history. Patients had an ECOG performance status of 0 or 1 and had received between 0 and 3 prior chemotherapy regimens. Tumor samples yielded a median of roughly 1,300 T cells and about a thousand unique TCRs, with median clonality approximately 0.09 and T cell proportion 0.097 to 0.1. An exploratory multi-omic analysis was conducted of the somatic, immune and clinical correlates of response to PD-L1 blockade with atezolizumab in urothelial cancer. Pretreatment tumor samples and matched peripheral blood, collected serially before and after atezolizumab treatment, underwent TCR sequencing. Progression-free survival longer than 6 months counted as durable clinical benefit, and TCR features were additionally tested against both progression-free and overall survival. Whole exome sequencing and RNA sequencing of pretreatment tumors were performed alongside TCR sequencing in the same patients. Durable clinical benefit was achieved by nine patients and was not achieved by 20 patients. Around 30 patients had pretreatment blood TCR-seq, about 25 had at least one posttreatment blood collection, and about 25 had tumor TCR-seq. Five patients were excluded from tumor TCR analyses because tumors from two patients failed quality control and tumor was unavailable for three patients.

This specimen's time point label, per the study, means: pretreatment tumor sample. The cohort comprised more than 25 patients with locally advanced or metastatic urothelial carcinoma treated at Memorial Sloan Kettering on a trial protocol. All tumor tissue used for sequencing was obtained before atezolizumab dosing. The Qiagen DNeasy Blood extraction kit was used to purify genomic DNA from total PBMCs and tumor samples. This clone was found a few times. Its cognate antigen has yet to be identified. Base qualities were left out, and no much larger clone turns up one base away. CDR1 and CDR2 are drawn from the germline V gene: SGHNT, YENEEA. V is trimmed back by 2 bases and J by 1 base, and the junction contains 4 bases that no gene match accounts for. The CDR3 starts with the cysteine, ends with the phenylalanine, and has 15 residues. Of all the DNA, just the CDR3 is kept, 45 bases in frame from base 1.

Each PCR received spiked-in synthetic TCR analog templates so that absolute template abundance could be estimated from read counts. In FFPE tumors, housekeeping genes were amplified and quantified as a way to estimate usable DNA and compute T cell fraction. Using the immunoSEQ assay, TCRbeta CDR3 regions were amplified from genomic DNA with bias-controlled V and J gene primers. Rearranged TCRbeta segments were sequenced at approximately 20X coverage. Concerning the study's data processing: Clustering was used to correct sequencing errors, and CDR3s were annotated against IMGT so that V, D and J genes could be assigned. Downstream analyses used only productive TCRbeta rearrangements, leaving out any out-of-frame or stop-codon sequences. Clonality was calculated as one minus the Shannon entropy normalized by the log of the number of unique productive sequences. Clones differing between time points or between blood and tumor were identified using Fisher's exact test with Benjamini-Hochberg correction, with an adjusted p below 0.01 applied as the threshold. The table was pulled from immuneACCESS by TCRdb, which kept in-frame rearrangements only. Such tables lose some clones; where checked, under half of the loss comes from unresolved V genes, and the rest has no known cause. V and J calls plus clone size are reproduced from that table; the DNA served to infer D and trimming. The sample table holds about 35,000 clones, of which more than 35% were seen once. The ten biggest clones cover about 8.9% of the sample.

Overall study results and their limits: A higher proportion of tumor-infiltrating T lymphocytes was found in patients with durable benefit (n of about 25, Mann-Whitney p = 0.047). Patients with durable benefit showed greater expansion of tumor-associated TCR clones in peripheral blood 3 weeks after starting treatment (n ≈ 22, p = 0.022). The tumor samples were FFPE, were not collected immediately before treatment, and were limited to one sample per patient, so heterogeneity may have been missed. Small sample size (n ≈ 30) and many exploratory analyses mean the results are intended to be hypothesis-generating.

The sequencing used tumor tissue, collected before atezolizumab (anti-PD-L1) treatment. The chain is made from TRBV11-3 and TRBJ2-7; 8 central nucleotides agree with TRBD2. This receptor was obtained from a man aged 60 to 75 with urothelial cancer. The CDR3 region has the sequence CASSLSSGRSYEQYF. The nucleotide sequence is TGTGCCAGCAGCTTATCCAGCGGGAGATCCTACGAGCAGTACTTC.